The clone carrying this TCR beta chain was seen more than once but under ten times. No antigen is known for it. The sample comes from a study of CD8 T cells in ankylosing spondylitis. Study results and limitations: In peripheral blood, disease-linked CD8+ clones occurred at relatively low frequencies.

Each TCR beta library was made by quantitative 5'-RACE that incorporated molecular barcodes. A single record per CDR3 protein comes from TCRdb applying MiXCR to the 5' RACE reads. In the table there are some 340,000 distinct CDR3 sequences, about 15% of which are singletons. From germline, CDR1 is LGHNA and CDR2 YNFKEQ. V shed 3 bases and J 4 bases; nucleotides not matched to a gene: 6. CDR3 size: 15 residues. Sample: blood, either unsorted or a sorted T cell fraction (not recorded which). The receptor's source is a male donor with ankylosing spondylitis or in good health (not recorded which). The chain combines TRBV4-2 with TRBJ2-5, with 9 bases identical to TRBD2. Here the CDR3 DNA reads TGTGCCAGCAGCCAGGGCGGGGGGGCCAGAGAGACCCAGTACTTC. Protein: CASSQGGGARETQYF.